This T cell receptor beta chain emerged from a study of blood T cell repertoires in COVID-19. The CDR3 loop spans 13 amino acids. Germline lookup yields CDR1 SEHNR and CDR2 FQNEAQ (reference sequence). The junction had 1 base not matched to a gene; V was cut back by 2 bases and J by 5 bases. Data came from immunoSEQ multiplex PCR; TCRdb stores just in-frame clones and leaves some out. The sample yields 240,000 or so clones, nearly 90% seen once. This chain joins TRBV7-9 and TRBJ1-2; TRBD1 matches at 8 bases. The specimen was peripheral blood. The receptor comes from a woman under 40 with acute or convalescent COVID-19. The CDR3 nucleotides read TGTGCCAGCAGCTTAACAGGGGGGTATGGCTACACCTTC. This sequence encodes CASSLTGGYGYTF.